One and the same sample provided the 31 T cell receptor beta chains below, sequenced in a study of cytomegalovirus exposure and HLA in healthy donors. With 60 Vbeta and 13 Jbeta primers, the PCR was carried out. Measured with immunoSEQ multiplex PCR; TCRdb has only the in-frame clones, and not every one. Among under 200,000 clones listed, roughly four fifths were seen once. The sequenced material came from PBMCs. These receptors were taken from a female donor in good health and CMV-seronegative.

This clone has a single count. The chain links TRBV11-2 to TRBJ2-2, with D tentatively TRBD2 (6 bases). The germline V and J ends were trimmed by 5 bases and 6 bases, with 16 bases remaining between them. CDR3 size: 15 residues. Germline lookup yields CDR1 SGHAT and CDR2 FQNNGV. The CDR3, as DNA: TGTGCCAGCAGCCCCGGGACTTTTTCCGCCGGGGAGCTGTTTTTT. Its protein product is CASSPGTFSAGELFF.

This clone occurred a few times. Compared with germline, one end of the junction differs, possibly owing to a read error. This rearrangement joins TRBV2 to TRBJ2-7, with 12 bases aligning to TRBD2. Germline V gene lookup returns CDR1 SNHLY and CDR2 FYNNEI. The CDR3 runs 13 residues. The CDR3 here is CASSERTSGVGGF. The DNA of the CDR3 is TGTGCCAGCAGTGAGAGGACTAGCGGGGTCGGCGGCTTC.

V and J are TRBV15 and TRBJ1-2; D perhaps matches TRBD1 (5 bases). The CDR3 spans 13 residues. V lost 1 base, J lost 4 bases, and 7 bases lay in between. Germline V gives CDR1 LNHNV, CDR2 YYDKDF (reference sequence). CDR3 sequence (DNA): TGTGCCACCAGCAGAGGCGGGACCTATGGCTACACCTTC. Protein product: CATSRGGTYGYTF.

The chain employs TRBV7-3 and TRBJ2-2; TRBD2 agrees at 14 bases. The V segment lost 5 bases and the J segment 2 bases; nucleotides outside the gene matches: 7. The germline CDR1 and CDR2 sequences are SGHTA and FQGTGA. The CDR3 consists of 18 residues. This CDR3 is CASSPRGLAGANTGELFF. Here the CDR3 DNA reads TGTGCCAGCAGCCCCCGGGGACTAGCGGGGGCCAACACCGGGGAGCTGTTTTTT.

This clone was counted between two and nine times. The CDR3 spells CASSLDPRVRGDQPQHF. CDR3 nucleotides: TGTGCCAGCAGCTTGGATCCCCGGGTCCGGGGGGATCAGCCCCAGCATTTT. The V and J genes are TRBV7-9 and TRBJ1-5, with a weak D call TRBD1 (5 bases). Germline V gene data show CDR1 as SEHNR and CDR2 as FQNEAQ (reference sequence). The germline V and J ends were trimmed by 3 bases and 5 bases, with 20 bases remaining between them. The CDR3 is made up of 17 amino acids. The variable domain in full, completed from reference TRBV7-9 and TRBJ1-5, reads DTGVSQNPRHKITKRGQNVTFRCDPISEHNRLYWYRQTLGQGPEFLTYFQNEAQLEKSRLLSDRFSAERPKGSFSTLEIQRTEQGDSAMYLCASSLDPRVRGDQPQHFGDGTRLSIL.

The CDR3 protein is CSVLGRQGRYEQYF. In DNA, the CDR3 is TGCAGCGTCTTAGGGAGACAGGGGAGGTACGAGCAGTACTTC. The chain is built from TRBV29-1 and TRBJ2-7; 8 positions match TRBD1. The CDR3 is 14 amino acids. CDR1 is SQVTM and CDR2 is ANQGSEA in the germline V gene. J gave up 4 bases and V 6 bases, and 11 bases lay outside the gene matches.

V and J are TRBV9 and TRBJ2-1; TRBD2 matches at 9 bases. V was pared by 0 bases and J by 6 bases, with 4 bases of the junction left unmatched. The CDR3 totals 15 residues. Per germline, CDR1 SGDLS and CDR2 YYNGEE. CDR3 sequence reads: CASSVGSGSSNEQFF. In DNA, the CDR3 is TGTGCCAGCAGCGTAGGTAGCGGGAGCTCCAATGAGCAGTTCTTC.

The chain has TRBV6-5 and TRBJ2-2, with 14 bases matching TRBD2. Looked up from germline, CDR1 is MNHEY and CDR2 is SVGAGI. J gave up 8 bases and V 4 bases, and 6 bases lay outside the gene matches. The CDR3 length is 16 residues. CDR3 coding DNA: TGTGCCAGCAGTTCCGGACTAGCGGGAGGTCGGGGGGAGCTGTTTTTT. Translation: CASSSGLAGGRGELFF.

This sequence joins TRBV7-2 and TRBJ1-2; 7 nucleotides agree with TRBD1. J gave up 3 bases and V 3 bases, and 1 base lay outside the gene matches. In germline, CDR1 is SGHTA, CDR2 FQGNSA. The length of the CDR3 is 13 residues. In DNA form, the CDR3 reads TGTGCCAGCAGCTTCGACAGGGACTATGGCTACACCTTC. Translated, it gives CASSFDRDYGYTF.

The chain couples TRBV9 to TRBJ2-5; 8 nucleotides match TRBD2. V was clipped by 2 bases and J by 3 bases; unmatched bases: 3. The length of the CDR3 is 14 residues. Germline V CDR1 and CDR2: SGDLS, YYNGEE. CDR3 sequence: CASSVSGGEETQYF. CDR3 DNA: TGTGCCAGCAGCGTGTCGGGGGGGGAAGAGACCCAGTACTTC.

This chain joins TRBV7-9 and TRBJ2-3, with 7 bases identical to TRBD1. J lost 6 bases, V lost 1 base, and 7 bases had no gene match. The CDR3 is 15 residues long. From germline, CDR1 is SEHNR and CDR2 FQNEAQ (reference sequence). CDR3 residues: CASSLDGTARDTQYF. The CDR3 region has the DNA TGTGCCAGCAGCTTAGACGGGACAGCCAGGGATACGCAGTATTTT. The entire variable domain, with the rest obtained from reference TRBV7-9 and TRBJ2-3, is as follows: DTGVSQNPRHKITKRGQNVTFRCDPISEHNRLYWYRQTLGQGPEFLTYFQNEAQLEKSRLLSDRFSAERPKGSFSTLEIQRTEQGDSAMYLCASSLDGTARDTQYFGPGTRLTVL.

The rearrangement links TRBV2 to TRBJ2-3, with D unclear. The CDR3 runs 14 residues. V was shortened by 2 bases and J by 2 bases, with 8 bases between the two germline ends. CDR1 and CDR2 from the germline V gene are SNHLY and FYNNEI. The chain's CDR3 is CASSETENTDTQYF. CDR3 nucleotides: TGTGCCAGCAGTGAAACCGAGAACACAGATACGCAGTATTTT.

This chain joins TRBV18 and TRBJ1-1; TRBD1 might be the D (5 bases). Germline lookup yields CDR1 KGHSH and CDR2 LQKENI. This CDR3 comprises 16 residues. Between the trimmed V and J ends, which lost 4 bases and 1 base, there was a span of 16 bases. The chain's CDR3 is CASSLMRGEANTEAFF. In DNA, the CDR3 is TGTGCCAGCTCACTTATGAGAGGGGAGGCGAACACTGAAGCTTTCTTT.

The chain recombines TRBV7-2 with TRBJ2-7; D gene unclear. Germline V gene lookup returns CDR1 SGHTA and CDR2 FQGNSA. Trimming left V 5 bases short and J 3 bases short, with 5 bases between. CDR3 length: 11 amino acids. CDR3 bases: TGTGCCAGCAGCCCAGGCTACGAGCAGTACTTC. As protein: CASSPGYEQYF.

This clone has only one observation. V and J are TRBV19 and TRBJ1-2; TRBD1 might be the D (5 bases). The V and J ends lost 7 bases and 3 bases respectively, with 9 bases between them. Germline V gene sequence: CDR1 LNHDA, CDR2 SQIVND (reference sequence). CDR3 length: 12 amino acids. CDR3 DNA: TGTGCCAGTACCCCGACAGACTATGGCTACACCTTC. Its translation: CASTPTDYGYTF.

This clone was found once. The chain recombines TRBV4-3 with TRBJ1-2; 7 bases are a match to TRBD1. The germline CDR1 and CDR2 sequences are LGHNA and YSLEER. The ends lost 4 bases at V and 6 bases at J; junction bases unmatched: 11. There are 15 residues in the CDR3. The CDR3 DNA follows: TGCGCCAGCAGCCCCTCGGGAGGGGGCCCGAATGGCTACACCTTC. Residues: CASSPSGGGPNGYTF.

This chain joins TRBV6-5 and TRBJ1-1, with a tentative D call TRBD1 (5 bases). The CDR3 spans 16 residues. Germline V CDR1 and CDR2: MNHEY, SVGAGI. V was shortened by 2 bases and J by 4 bases, with 17 bases between the two germline ends. The CDR3 spells CASSYNRGTRGTEAFF. Written as DNA, the CDR3 is TGTGCCAGCAGTTACAATAGGGGTACAAGGGGCACTGAAGCTTTCTTT.

The genes are TRBV7-2 and TRBJ1-5; D is unclear. Trimming pared 2 bases from V and 2 bases from J, leaving 10 bases between. The germline CDR1 and CDR2 sequences are SGHTA and FQGNSA. The CDR3 has 15 residues. CDR3 residues: CASSLTPPGNQPQHF. CDR3 coding DNA: TGTGCCAGCAGCTTAACCCCGCCGGGCAATCAGCCCCAGCATTTT.

CDR3 sequence reads: CASSPDRYTGELFF. As DNA, the CDR3 is TGTGCCAGCTCACCCGACAGATACACCGGGGAGCTGTTTTTT. The chain is built from TRBV18 and TRBJ2-2; possibly TRBD1 for D (5 bases). CDR3 length: 14 amino acids. Per germline, CDR1 KGHSH and CDR2 LQKENI. Trimming cost V 3 bases and J 3 bases, with 8 bases left between them.

A word on this clone: One end of the junction fails to match germline, which may point to a read error. V and J are TRBV7-9 and TRBJ1-1; no definite D call. CDR1 and CDR2 from the germline V gene are SEHNR and FQNEAQ (reference sequence). The CDR3 is 15 residues long. The CDR3: CSSSLRTHKNTEAFF. The CDR3 region has the DNA TGTTCCAGCAGCTTAAGGACTCATAAGAACACTGAAGCTTTCTTT.

The chain joins TRBV6-1 to TRBJ2-5; D ambiguous. V was clipped by 4 bases and J by 5 bases, with 14 bases between them. CDR1 is MNHNS and CDR2 is SASEGT in the germline V gene. The CDR3 extends over 14 amino acids. The CDR3 DNA is TGTGCCAGCAGTGCCCTGCGGCGAACGGAGACCCAGTACTTC. Protein sequence: CASSALRRTETQYF.

This sequence joins TRBV4-1 and TRBJ1-5; tentatively, D is TRBD1 (5 bases). The ends were cut back, 2 bases at V and 4 bases at J, with 12 bases in the middle. This CDR3 is built from 15 residues. Germline CDR1 MGHRA, CDR2 YSYEKL. The CDR3 loop is CASSQLQAPNQPQHF. In DNA, the CDR3 is TGCGCCAGCAGCCAATTACAGGCTCCAAATCAGCCCCAGCATTTT.

The CDR3 reads CASSLPRDTYYGYTF. CDR3 sequence (DNA): TGTGCCAGCAGCCTACCGAGGGACACCTACTATGGCTACACCTTC. The rearrangement uses TRBV9 and TRBJ1-2; D is perhaps TRBD1 (6 bases). Trimming took 4 bases from V and 3 from J, leaving 16 bases between them. The CDR3 covers 15 residues. Germline-derived CDR1 and CDR2 are SGDLS and YYNGEE.

This rearrangement joins TRBV6-5 to TRBJ1-2, with 8 bases lining up with TRBD1. The length of the CDR3 is 16 residues. The V and J ends lost 2 bases and 8 bases, in that order; junction bases with no gene match: 13. Germline loops: CDR1 MNHEY, CDR2 SVGAGI. CDR3 coding DNA: TGTGCCAGCAGTTACAAGGGGGCAGGGGGCGCTGAGGGCTACACCTTC. Its protein is CASSYKGAGGAEGYTF.

The chain joins TRBV4-1 to TRBJ2-7, with D maybe TRBD2 (7 bases). This CDR3 comprises 17 residues. Germline V gene lookup returns CDR1 MGHRA and CDR2 YSYEKL. The V end lost 0 bases, the J end lost 1 base, and 16 bases lay between the germline ends. The CDR3: CASSQERGRFLSYEQYF. CDR3 coding DNA: TGCGCCAGCAGCCAAGAGCGGGGGCGGTTCCTTTCCTACGAGCAGTACTTC.

V gene TRBV30 combines with J gene TRBJ2-3, with D unclear. The germline V gene has CDR1 GTSNPN and CDR2 SVGIG (reference sequence). The CDR3 has 14 amino acids. The V end lost 3 bases, the J end lost 3 bases, and 13 bases lay between the germline ends. CDR3 sequence reads: CAWRWAFGTDTQYF. CDR3 bases: TGTGCCTGGAGGTGGGCCTTCGGTACAGATACGCAGTATTTT.

The V gene is TRBV11-2, the J gene TRBJ1-1; a weak D match, TRBD1 (6 bases). This CDR3 region has 16 residues. V dropped 4 bases and J dropped 0 bases, with 15 bases sitting between them. Germline V gives CDR1 SGHAT, CDR2 FQNNGV. The CDR3 DNA sequence: TGTGCCAGCAGCTCGGGTCAGGGGCGACTGAACACTGAAGCTTTCTTT. It specifies CASSSGQGRLNTEAFF.

The chain has TRBV10-3 and TRBJ2-5; D is uncertain. The J call may not be correct, given that the DNA end is closer to TRBJ2-7. This CDR3 is built from 13 residues. From germline, CDR1 is ENHRY and CDR2 SYGVKD. The CDR3 sequence is CAISEPGSYEQYF. The CDR3 coding sequence is TGTGCCATCAGCGAACCAGGTTCCTACGAGCAGTACTTC.

The V and J genes are TRBV4-1 and TRBJ1-1; a possible D gene is TRBD1 (6 bases). Germline V CDR1 and CDR2: MGHRA, YSYEKL. There are 13 residues in the CDR3. The V gene lost 8 bases and the J gene lost 4 bases, with 14 bases spanning the gap. In DNA, the CDR3 is TGCGCCAGCCGGGGGGGCCGAGGCACTGAAGCTTTCTTT. This codes for CASRGGRGTEAFF.

This chain links TRBV11-2 with TRBJ2-7; the D gene is possibly TRBD2 (5 bases). This CDR3 is 14 amino acids long. Deletions cut 5 bases from V and 7 bases from J, with 18 bases between. In germline, CDR1 is SGHAT, CDR2 FQNNGV. CDR3 sequence: CASSPGGGLREQYF. In DNA, the CDR3 is TGTGCCAGCAGCCCCGGCGGCGGGCTCCGGGAGCAGTACTTC.

To note about this clone: This same CDR3 is encoded by further DNA sequences in the sample. J is TRBJ2-5 and V is TRBV2; TRBD1 matches 10 bases. The junction had 8 bases not matched to a gene; V was cut back by 5 bases and J by 5 bases. Germline values: CDR1 SNHLY, CDR2 FYNNEI. The CDR3 consists of 15 residues. In DNA form, the CDR3 reads TGTGCCAGCAGTCCAGACAGGGGGCGTAGGGAGACCCAGTACTTC. Protein product: CASSPDRGRRETQYF.